The clone carrying this TCR beta chain appeared many times. The antigen remains unidentified. Each single cDNA molecule received a unique molecular identifier. MiXCR was run by TCRdb on the 5' RACE reads, yielding one entry per CDR3 protein. The sample records tens of thousands of distinct CDR3 sequences, around 12% being singletons. The data stem from a study of early T cells in non-severe SARS-CoV-2 infection. Study overall: Sequencing of unsorted whole blood was done on bulk RNA, leaving chains unpaired. Study-level results: Anti-spike CD8 responses were favored in VDJdb matching, and private and CD4 specificities were missed.

CDR1 is MNHNS and CDR2 is SASEGT in the germline V gene. The CDR3 is 14 amino acids. V was clipped by 3 bases and J by 5 bases, with 14 bases between them. The specimen sequenced was whole blood. This TCR was recovered from an adult who was a healthcare worker with PCR-confirmed SARS-CoV-2 infection or an uninfected control (not recorded which). This rearrangement joins TRBV6-1 to TRBJ2-7; no reliable D call. The chain's CDR3 is CASSDSLGPDEQYF. The CDR3, as DNA: TGTGCCAGCAGTGACTCCCTCGGGCCGGACGAGCAGTACTTC.